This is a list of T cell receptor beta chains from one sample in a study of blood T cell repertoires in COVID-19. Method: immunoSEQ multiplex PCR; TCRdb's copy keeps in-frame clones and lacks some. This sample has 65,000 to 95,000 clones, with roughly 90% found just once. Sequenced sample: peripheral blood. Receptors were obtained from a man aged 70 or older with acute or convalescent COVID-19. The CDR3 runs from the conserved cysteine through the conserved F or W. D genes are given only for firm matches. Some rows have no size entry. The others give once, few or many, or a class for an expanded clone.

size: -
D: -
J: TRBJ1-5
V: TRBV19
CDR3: CASSRYDQPQHF
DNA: TGTGCCAGTAGTCGGTATGATCAGCCCCAGCATTTT

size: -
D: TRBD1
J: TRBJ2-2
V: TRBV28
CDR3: CASSLSPGQENTGELFF
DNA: TGTGCCAGCAGTTTATCCCCGGGACAGGAGAACACCGGGGAGCTGTTTTTT

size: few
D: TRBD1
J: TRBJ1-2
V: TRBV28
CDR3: CASSFPQGQGRGGYTF
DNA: TGTGCCAGCAGTTTTCCACAGGGACAGGGCCGGGGTGGCTACACCTTC

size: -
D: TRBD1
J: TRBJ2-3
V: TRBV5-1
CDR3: CASSFRQGNGLSDTQYF
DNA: TGCGCCAGCAGCTTTAGACAGGGAAATGGATTATCAGATACGCAGTATTTT

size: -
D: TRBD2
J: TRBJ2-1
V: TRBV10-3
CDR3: CAISGHLAGAVYNEQFF
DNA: TGTGCCATCAGTGGCCACCTAGCGGGAGCGGTCTACAATGAGCAGTTCTTC

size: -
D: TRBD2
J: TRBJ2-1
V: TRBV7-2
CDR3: CASSFGLVTYNEQFF
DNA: TGTGCCAGCAGCTTCGGACTAGTAACCTACAATGAGCAGTTCTTC

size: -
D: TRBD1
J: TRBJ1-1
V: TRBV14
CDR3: CASSLLGTATNTEAFF
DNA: TGTGCCAGCAGCCTCCTCGGGACAGCCACGAACACTGAAGCTTTCTTT

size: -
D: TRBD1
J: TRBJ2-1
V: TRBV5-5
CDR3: CASSFYGQGTTNEQFF
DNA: TGTGCCAGCAGCTTTTACGGACAGGGGACCACCAATGAGCAGTTCTTC

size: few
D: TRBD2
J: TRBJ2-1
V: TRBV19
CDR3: CASSSASTSASSYNEQFF
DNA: TGTGCCAGTAGTTCAGCCTCAACTAGCGCGAGCTCCTACAATGAGCAGTTCTTC

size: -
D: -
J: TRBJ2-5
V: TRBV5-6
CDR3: CASSFSGRETQYF
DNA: TGTGCCAGCAGCTTCTCAGGGAGGGAGACCCAGTACTTC

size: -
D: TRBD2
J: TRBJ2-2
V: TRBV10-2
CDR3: CASSESVLAGGTTGELFF
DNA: TGCGCCAGCAGTGAGTCAGTTCTGGCGGGGGGCACGACCGGGGAGCTGTTTTTT

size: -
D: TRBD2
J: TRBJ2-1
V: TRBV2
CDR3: CASSSIRTSGSYNEQFF
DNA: TGTGCCAGCAGTTCTATTCGGACTAGCGGATCCTACAATGAGCAGTTCTTC

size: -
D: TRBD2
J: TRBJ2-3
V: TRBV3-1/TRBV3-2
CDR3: CASSQEAGGSASTDTQYF
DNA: TGTGCCAGCAGCCAAGAGGCGGGGGGTAGCGCTAGCACAGATACGCAGTATTTT

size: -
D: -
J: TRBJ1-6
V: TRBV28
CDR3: CASRRRTAAISPLHF
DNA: TGTGCCAGCAGACGACGGACAGCCGCCATTTCACCCCTCCACTTT

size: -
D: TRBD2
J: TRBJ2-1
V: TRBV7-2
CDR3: CASSLVGRATNEQFF
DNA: TGTGCCAGCAGCTTAGTCGGGAGGGCCACCAATGAGCAGTTCTTC

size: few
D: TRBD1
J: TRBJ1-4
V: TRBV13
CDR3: CASRPRTGPEKLFF
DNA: TGTGCCAGCAGACCTAGGACAGGCCCCGAGAAACTGTTTTTT

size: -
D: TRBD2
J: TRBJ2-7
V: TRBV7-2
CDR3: CASRHGTSGRYEQYF
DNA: TGTGCCAGCAGACACGGGACTAGCGGGAGGTACGAGCAGTACTTC